These 18 T cell receptor beta chains were sequenced from one sample in a study of T cell clonotyping in hematopoietic cell transplantation. The table came from immunoSEQ multiplex PCR; TCRdb's copy has only in-frame clones and leaves some out. The sample holds 25,000 to 30,000 clones, 65% to 90% seen once. This sample's time point: recipient sample about 28 days before transplant, after cytoreduction. The starting material was peripheral blood mononuclear cells, obtained before stem cell transplant. The receptors were gathered from a woman in her sixties with acute myeloid leukemia. Some clones in this sample may be carry-over from other donors' samples.

This rearrangement joins TRBV30 to TRBJ2-2; 7 positions match TRBD2. The CDR3 is made up of 14 amino acids. The germline V gene encodes CDR1 GTSNPN and CDR2 SVGIG (reference sequence). The V segment lost 4 bases and the J segment 3 bases; nucleotides outside the gene matches: 5. CDR3 DNA: TGTGCCTGGACCACTACTAGCGACACCGGGGAGCTGTTTTTT. It codes for CAWTTTSDTGELFF.

The CDR3 loop reads CASSPIAGGPSEQYF. The CDR3 nucleotides are TGTGCCAGCAGTCCAATAGCGGGAGGGCCGAGCGAGCAGTACTTC. This chain uses TRBV7-9 with TRBJ2-7; the match to TRBD2 covers 11 bases. From germline, CDR1 is SEHNR and CDR2 FQNEAQ (reference sequence). The CDR3 contains 15 residues. V lost 6 bases and J lost 6; bases outside the gene matches: 10.

Here the CDR3 DNA reads TGCGCCAGCAGCACAGGGGGACCGAACACCGGGGAGCTGTTTTTT. It yields the protein CASSTGGPNTGELFF. This chain connects TRBV5-1 to TRBJ2-2; 8 bases agree with TRBD1. The CDR3 contains 15 residues. CDR1 and CDR2 (germline): SGHRS, YFSETQ. V lost 4 bases to trimming and J lost 0 bases; unmatched junction nucleotides: 2.

V gene TRBV27 combines with J gene TRBJ2-1; 16 bases align to TRBD2. From germline, CDR1 is MNHEY and CDR2 SMNVEV (reference sequence). After removal of 3 bases from V and 9 bases from J, the junction contained 11 bases not matched to a gene. The CDR3 runs 18 residues. The CDR3 region is CASSFSGLAGGRSREQFF. In DNA form, the CDR3 reads TGTGCCAGCAGTTTCTCGGGACTAGCGGGGGGGAGATCTCGTGAGCAGTTCTTC.

This clone occurred a few times. The same CDR3 is also encoded by other DNA sequences in this sample. J is TRBJ1-5 and V is TRBV5-1, with D tentatively TRBD1 (6 bases). The CDR3 is 14 amino acids. V was shortened by 0 bases and J by 5 bases, with 9 bases between the two germline ends. Germline CDR1 is SGHRS and CDR2 is YFSETQ. CDR3 sequence reads: CASSLGGAHQPQHF. Written as DNA, the CDR3 is TGCGCCAGCAGCTTGGGGGGGGCTCATCAGCCCCAGCATTTT.

The rearrangement uses TRBV5-6 and TRBJ2-7; 7 bases map to TRBD2. The germline V gene encodes CDR1 SGHDT and CDR2 YYEEEE. With 0 bases clipped from V and 0 bases from J, the junction kept 6 bases outside the gene matches. The CDR3 length is 16 residues. CDR3 region: CASSLGVGGSSYEQYF. CDR3 DNA sequence: TGTGCCAGCAGCTTGGGGGTGGGGGGGAGCTCCTACGAGCAGTACTTC.

This clone is a singleton in its sample. The chain recombines TRBV5-6 with TRBJ1-1; no clear D gene. This CDR3 contains 11 residues. Trimming stripped 1 base from V and 7 bases from J, with 5 bases between. Germline lookup yields CDR1 SGHDT and CDR2 YYEEEE. CDR3: CASSLWGEAFF. The CDR3 DNA reads as TGTGCCAGCAGCTTGTGGGGTGAAGCTTTCTTT.

This chain connects TRBV19 to TRBJ1-1, with 7 bases fitting TRBD1. V lost 6 bases and J lost 3; bases outside the gene matches: 7. The CDR3 runs to 14 residues. Per germline, CDR1 LNHDA and CDR2 SQIVND (reference sequence). The CDR3 bases are TGTGCCAGTAGCCAGTCGACAGGGTACACTGAAGCTTTCTTT. Its protein is CASSQSTGYTEAFF.

The chain employs TRBV7-2 and TRBJ1-2, with a tentative D call TRBD1 (5 bases). Germline-derived CDR1 and CDR2 are SGHTA and FQGNSA. This CDR3 contains 15 residues. Trimming cost V 5 bases and J 0 bases, with 13 bases left between them. CDR3 in amino acids: CASSQPGYSNYGYTF. DNA of the CDR3: TGTGCCAGCAGCCAACCAGGGTATTCTAACTATGGCTACACCTTC.

The gene calls are TRBV27 and TRBJ2-2; D ambiguous. V lost 0 bases and J lost 5, with 7 bases in between. The CDR3 contains 14 residues. Germline CDR1 reads MNHEY; CDR2 reads SMNVEV (reference sequence). The DNA for the CDR3 is TGTGCCAGCAGTTTATCGGGCTTGACCGGGGAGCTGTTTTTT. This codes for CASSLSGLTGELFF.

This clone was recorded once. The chain recombines TRBV5-6 with TRBJ1-6, with a tentative D call TRBD1 (5 bases). Trimming stripped 3 bases from V and 10 bases from J, with 17 bases between. The CDR3 covers 15 residues. Germline V gene lookup returns CDR1 SGHDT and CDR2 YYEEEE. CDR3 protein: CASSSWDRRSSPLHF. CDR3 sequence (DNA): TGTGCCAGCAGCTCGTGGGACCGCAGATCCTCACCCCTCCACTTT.

This clone occurred a few times. The chain is built from TRBV4-3 and TRBJ2-1; 15 bases match TRBD2. This CDR3 comprises 15 residues. Germline CDR1 is LGHNA and CDR2 is YSLEER. Trimming removed 4 bases from V and 9 bases from J; junction bases left unmatched: 4. This CDR3 is CASSLGLAGGPEQFF. The CDR3 bases are TGCGCCAGCAGCCTCGGACTAGCGGGGGGGCCTGAGCAGTTCTTC.

This sequence joins TRBV14 and TRBJ1-1; D might be TRBD1 (6 bases). The germline V gene encodes CDR1 SGHDN and CDR2 FVKESK. V lost 1 base, J lost 11 bases, and 14 bases lay in between. CDR3 length: 13 residues. The CDR3 DNA is TGTGCCAGCAGCCAAGTTAGGCAGGGGAACGCTTTCTTT. This sequence encodes CASSQVRQGNAFF.

Of note for this clone: One end of the junction does not line up with germline, which may come from a read error. This rearrangement joins TRBV7-7 to TRBJ2-1; possible D gene TRBD2, 5 bases. The germline CDR1 and CDR2 sequences are SSHAT and FNYEAQ (reference sequence). There are 15 residues in the CDR3. CDR3 nucleotide sequence: TGTGCTAGCAGCTTACCCTCGGTAGGGTCGGGAGAGCAGTTCTTC. Protein: CASSLPSVGSGEQFF.

The CDR3 sequence is CASSIDRPPGSNQPQHF. CDR3 nucleotides: TGTGCCAGCAGCATAGACAGACCGCCGGGGAGCAATCAGCCCCAGCATTTT. The rearrangement joins TRBV7-3 to TRBJ1-5; the D gene is possibly TRBD1 (5 bases). The CDR3 covers 17 residues. Germline V gene lookup returns CDR1 SGHTA and CDR2 FQGTGA. Trimming shortened V by 5 bases and J by 1 base, and 18 bases separated the two germline ends.

The chain carries TRBV25-1 and TRBJ1-5; TRBD1 might be the D (5 bases). V lost 6 bases and J 3 bases, leaving 9 bases between the germline ends. The germline V gene encodes CDR1 MGHDK and CDR2 SYGVNS. The length of the CDR3 is 13 residues. The CDR3 region is CASRGGSNQPQHF. The CDR3 bases are TGTGCCAGCAGGGGGGGATCCAATCAGCCCCAGCATTTT.

This chain links TRBV6-5 with TRBJ1-5, with TRBD1 matching over 7 bases. CDR3 size: 15 residues. J lost 3 bases, V lost 7 bases, and 9 bases had no gene match. Germline V gene lookup returns CDR1 MNHEY and CDR2 SVGAGI. This CDR3 reads CASKSGQANNQPQHF. The CDR3 coding sequence is TGTGCCAGCAAATCCGGACAGGCGAACAATCAGCCCCAGCATTTT.

This rearrangement joins TRBV6-6 to TRBJ1-2; TRBD1 matches 8 bases. This CDR3 spans 14 amino acids. Germline V lookup: CDR1 MNHNY, CDR2 SVGAGI (reference sequence). The ends lost 5 bases at V and 7 bases at J; junction bases unmatched: 9. CDR3 sequence reads: CASSTTDRVGGYTF. The CDR3 coding sequence is TGTGCCAGCAGTACGACGGACAGGGTCGGTGGCTACACCTTC.